This TCR beta chain came from a study of identical twins listed by TCRdb under 2016. Regarding the study in general: The study deep-sequenced TCR alpha and beta repertoires from monozygotic twins, unrelated adults of various ages and cord blood to test whether fetal clonotypes persist. To rule out contamination, replicate twin experiments were performed at different times with different library preparation protocols.

Receptor amplification or capture employed 5' RACE. TCRdb names Illumina HiSeq 2000 as the instrument used. Template switching added a universal primer binding site, and the final cDNA carried a unique molecular identifier that allowed TCR cDNA molecules to be counted accurately. Specific primers in the conserved constant-segment region were used to synthesize first-strand cDNA for TCR alpha and beta chains. Each cDNA library was double barcoded, with a SMART-Mk sample barcode plus Illumina barcodes, to control for contamination. TruSeq adapter sequences, together with Illumina sample barcodes, were added in two successive PCR steps. TCR alpha and beta cDNA libraries were sequenced on the Illumina HiSeq platform with custom primers. For the original study's pipeline: Unique molecular identifiers were extracted from raw reads with MiGEC, and CDR3 positions were determined with MiXCR. For each individual, recombination models were inferred using an EM algorithm with the repgenHMM and IGoR tools. Shared clonotypes were analyzed with the tcR package in R, and sharing was normalized by the product of cloneset sizes. Out-of-frame nonproductive sequences were analyzed to study raw recombination free of thymic and clonal selection effects. TCRdb's own reprocessing of the public reads used fastp at Q25 and MiXCR and kept productive beta chains. Every distinct CDR3 protein forms one entry, paired with its most common genes and DNA. Here the V and J calls rest on TCRdb's processing, not on the authors' analysis. This sample comprises roughly 720,000 distinct CDR3 sequences, over 15% of them detected only once. The ten largest account for around 13% of the sample.

Every donor was a healthy Caucasian. Three pairs of female monozygotic twins, all aged 18 to 29 years, made up the twin cohort. Peripheral blood mononuclear cells were the source from which RNA for the TCR libraries was isolated. The CDR3 starts with the cysteine, ends with the phenylalanine, and has 14 residues. Only the CDR3 DNA is retained, 42 bases long and in frame from the first base. V was cut back by 6 bases and J by 6 bases, leaving a gap of 19 bases between them. Taken from the germline V gene, the CDR1 and CDR2 loops are SGHRS and YFSETQ. Results and caveats for the whole study, not just this receptor: In monozygotic twins, out-of-frame TCR alpha sharing was systematically underestimated by recombination models, although the models agreed with sharing between unrelated individuals. Invariant T cells such as MAIT and iNKT could partly confound zero-insertion analyses, though diverse VJ usage argued against this for most clonotypes. Compared with coincidental sharing between unrelated individuals, out-of-frame TCR alpha sequences shared between twins showed an excess of sequences with low generation probability. Fewer insertions were carried by abundant cord blood beta clonotypes; a weaker similar trend was observed in young adult naive repertoires, while no such trend was observed in memory repertoires. A weaker excess of twin sharing was found in beta out-of-frame sequences because the signal-to-noise ratio was lowered by fewer shared sequences. Conclusions relied on cross-sectional statistical analysis, since the same donors could not be followed over many years.

Comment on this clonotype: Its antigen is currently not known. No quality values exist for individual bases; no much larger clone is one base distant.

The sample also formed part of further work on T cells expressing NK-cell markers. As noted in the second study: About 8 donors provided sorted CD3+CD56+NKG2C+, CD3+CD56+NKG2C- and CD3+CD56-NKG2C+ T-cell subsets, whose TCR beta-chain repertoires were profiled. Of the eight sequenced donors, seven were found to be HCMV-seropositive and one was found to be HCMV-seronegative. To restrict sorting to alphabetaTCR-expressing T cells, an anti-gammadeltaTCR antibody was added in several experiments. For roughly 6 donors, the dominant CD3+CD56+NKG2C+ clonotypes were among the top 10 CD8+ clonotypes and accounted for about 1.0-8% of CD8+ T cells. Those dominant clonotypes were again the most abundant among CD3+CD56-NKG2C+ cells in a handful of donors, at about 28.3-65%. It remained unclear whether the expanded NKG2C-expressing T cell clones were specific for HCMV antigens. The study sequenced eight donors, all healthy volunteers chosen at random: three men and five women. HCMV-specific IgG was detected in serum with a commercial ELISA kit to determine HCMV serostatus. Bulk peripheral blood T-cell repertoires were additionally sequenced from unsorted PBMC for several donors. Reads were demultiplexed and grouped by UMI with MIGEC, and clonotypes were assembled and quantified with MiTCR. To exclude erroneous sequences, any TCR cDNA sequence not supported by at least two reads was discarded. The tcR package was used for downstream repertoire analysis, and clonotypes were matched between fractions using CDR3 nucleotide sequence together with V segment. VDJmatch was used to annotate antigen specificity against VDJdb, with one amino acid substitution in CDR3 allowed.

The rearranged chain carries TRBV5-1 and TRBJ2-7; the D gene is not confidently resolved. The specimen was PBMCs. The source of this sequence is a woman under 30 in good health. The nucleotide sequence reads as follows: TGCGCCAGCAAACTCAGACGGTGGTGGGGCGAGCAGTACTTC. Its product reads: CASKLRRWWGEQYF.